A single sample is the source of the 9 T cell receptor beta chains below, sequenced in a study of metastatic and nonmetastatic thyroid tumors. TCRdb re-analyzed the PCR reads through MiXCR. The sample carries about 40,000 clones, roughly a sixth recorded once. All patients were untreated before thyroid surgery. Sequenced input: tumor tissue. The receptors stem from a female donor with papillary thyroid cancer or a benign thyroid nodule (not recorded which). Some clones in this sample may be carry-over from other donors' samples.

This clone has a count of ten or more. The chain carries TRBV6-1 and TRBJ2-1; 7 bases are shared with TRBD1. V lost 6 bases to trimming and J lost 8 bases; unmatched junction nucleotides: 10. The CDR3 totals 14 residues. Germline V lookup: CDR1 MNHNS, CDR2 SASEGT. The CDR3 sequence is CASSPAMTGYEQFF. CDR3 nucleotide sequence: TGTGCCAGCAGCCCAGCCATGACAGGGTATGAGCAGTTCTTC.

This clone was seen a few times. Sequence at one end of the junction differs from germline and may be a read error. DNA for the CDR3: TGTGCCGGCAGTTTACGCGGGAGCGACGAGAAGTACTTC. Protein: CAGSLRGSDEKYF. V usage is TRBV12-3 or TRBV12-4 and J usage is TRBJ2-7, with 7 bases lining up with TRBD2. The CDR3 has 13 residues.

This clone was seen repeatedly, ten times or more. A read error is possible here, since a much larger clone lies one base away. The chain has TRBV20-1 and TRBJ1-6; no clear D gene. V shed 0 bases and J shed 7 bases, with 16 bases lying between them. This CDR3 has 16 residues. CDR1 is DFQATT, CDR2 SNEGSKA, per germline (reference sequence). The CDR3 spells CSARDACGVQNSPLHF. CDR3 bases: TGCAGTGCTAGAGATGCATGTGGGGTTCAAAATTCACCCCTCCACTTT.

In this sample, this clone is medium-sized. The V gene is TRBV6-5, the J gene TRBJ1-6; D is unclear. The CDR3 loop spans 15 amino acids. With 0 bases removed from V and 9 bases from J, the gap between germline ends came to 12 bases. Germline V gene lookup returns CDR1 MNHEY and CDR2 SVGAGI. CDR3 in amino acids: CASSYSGSNPSPLHF. The DNA for the CDR3 is TGTGCCAGCAGTTACTCTGGCTCCAACCCTTCACCCCTCCACTTT.

In the case of this clone: A much larger clonotype is one base distant, so this may be a read error. The chain uses TRBV24-1 and TRBJ2-2; D uncertain. Trimming took 10 bases from V and 8 from J, leaving 16 bases between them. This CDR3 has 13 amino acids. In germline, CDR1 is KGHDR, CDR2 SFDVKD. The DNA for the CDR3 is TGTGCCACGCAAACAAAGGACCGGGGGGAGCTGTTTTTT. This translates into CATQTKDRGELFF.

This clone was counted many times. V gene TRBV20-1 combines with J gene TRBJ2-3, with TRBD2 identical over 9 bases. Per germline, CDR1 DFQATT and CDR2 SNEGSKA (reference sequence). With 3 bases clipped from V and 5 bases from J, the junction kept 9 bases outside the gene matches. The length of the CDR3 is 15 residues. CDR3 in amino acids: CSASRSLAGVDTQYF. In nucleotides, the CDR3 is TGCAGTGCTAGCCGTAGTTTAGCGGGAGTAGATACGCAGTATTTT.

This clone was seen a handful of times. A much larger clone is a single base away; this may be a read error. The V call is TRBV28, the J call TRBJ2-1, with a tentative D call TRBD2 (6 bases). With 0 bases removed from V and 5 bases from J, the gap between germline ends came to 26 bases. The CDR3 is 20 amino acids. Germline values: CDR1 MDHEN, CDR2 SYDVKM. The CDR3 region is CASSLWGVVAADPPHNEQFF. CDR3 in DNA: TGTGCCAGCAGTTTATGGGGGGTGGTAGCGGCGGACCCCCCCCACAATGAGCAGTTCTTC.

The table lists this clone with many counts. The chain employs TRBV20-1 and TRBJ2-1, with D maybe TRBD2 (5 bases). V was cut by 6 bases and J by 8 bases, with 14 bases left in between. The CDR3 extends over 12 amino acids. Germline V gene sequence: CDR1 DFQATT, CDR2 SNEGSKA (reference sequence). The CDR3 DNA sequence: TGCAGTGCCCTAGGAGTCGGGGATGAGCAGTTCTTC. Its translation is CSALGVGDEQFF.

To note about this clone: This may come from a read error, since a much larger clone is one base off. Other DNA sequences in the sample encode the same CDR3. CDR3 nucleotides: TGCAGTGTCCCAGGTGTTTCCTACAATGAGCAGTTCTTC. It specifies CSVPGVSYNEQFF. The rearrangement links TRBV20-1 to TRBJ2-1, with D unclear. Germline CDR1 and CDR2: DFQATT and SNEGSKA (reference sequence). The CDR3 spans 13 residues. V was clipped by 7 bases and J by 1 base, with 11 bases between them.